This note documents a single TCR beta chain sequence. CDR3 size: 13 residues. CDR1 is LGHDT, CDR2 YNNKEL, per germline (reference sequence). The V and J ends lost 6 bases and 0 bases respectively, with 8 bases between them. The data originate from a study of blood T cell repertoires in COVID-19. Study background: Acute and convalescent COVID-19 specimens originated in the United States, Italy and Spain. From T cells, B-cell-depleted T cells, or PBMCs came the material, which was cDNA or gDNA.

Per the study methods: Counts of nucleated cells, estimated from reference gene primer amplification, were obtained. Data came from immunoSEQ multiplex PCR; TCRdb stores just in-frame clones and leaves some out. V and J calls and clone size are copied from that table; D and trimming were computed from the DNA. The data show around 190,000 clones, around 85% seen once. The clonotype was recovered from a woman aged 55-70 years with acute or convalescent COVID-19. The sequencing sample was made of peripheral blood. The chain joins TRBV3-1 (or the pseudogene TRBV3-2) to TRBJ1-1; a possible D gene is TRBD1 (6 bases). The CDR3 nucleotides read TGTGCCAGCAGTGGACAGCTGAACACTGAAGCTTTCTTT. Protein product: CASSGQLNTEAFF.